This T cell receptor beta chain was sequenced in a study of Graves' ophthalmopathy and Graves' hyperthyroidism. Using RNA transcripts, the TCR beta CDR3 regions were amplified. First-round RT-PCR used HTBI primers; second-round multiplex PCR followed. TCRdb fed the multiplex PCR reads into MiXCR, producing one record per CDR3 protein. The repertoire holds over 200,000 distinct CDR3 sequences, with 25% to 30% as singletons. V gave up 2 bases and J gave up 2 bases, with 9 bases separating them. The CDR3 has 14 amino acids. Germline V CDR1 and CDR2: SGHVS, FQNEAQ. This clonotype was observed many times. The sequence came from a man aged 50 to 59 with Graves' ophthalmopathy. Material: peripheral blood. This sequence joins TRBV7-8 and TRBJ2-5; a weak D match, TRBD2 (6 bases). CDR3 in amino acids: CASSLSGRQETQYF. For the CDR3, the DNA is TGTGCCAGCAGCTTATCGGGGAGGCAAGAGACCCAGTACTTC.